Described below is a single T cell receptor (beta chain) sequence and its context. A read error may explain this, as a much larger clone is one base away. The data originate from a study of read filtering for tumor transcriptome and immune sequencing. Bone marrow was sampled from every patient at the time of active disease. Germline values: CDR1 MNHEY, CDR2 SVGAGI. The CDR3 runs 14 residues. Molecular barcoded adaptors covering alpha/delta and beta/gamma chains were used on approximately 440 ng RNA. TCRdb re-derived calls from the reads in MiXCR, one entry per CDR3 protein. The sample records around 65,000 distinct CDR3 sequences, approximately 19% being singletons.

The chain has TRBV6-5 and TRBJ2-5, with D maybe TRBD1 (6 bases). What was sequenced was a population of CD138-negative cells sorted from bone marrow. This receptor was taken from a donor older than 35 with multiple myeloma. The CDR3 DNA sequence: TGTGCCAGCAGTTACGATCGCAGGGGAGAGACCCGGTACTTC. Its translation is CASSYDRRGETRYF.